These 10 T cell receptor beta chains came from one sample sequenced in a study of T-cell memory formation after mild COVID-19. TCRdb re-derived calls from the 5' RACE reads in MiXCR, one entry per CDR3 protein. The repertoire includes around 300,000 distinct CDR3 sequences, roughly 13% of them detected once, and over 20% sits in the top ten. Source material: PBMCs or a T cell subset sorted from them (not recorded which). The origin of the receptors is a man between 18 and 29 years old who had mild COVID-19 (a few samples of this study predate the infection). Cell type and time point are not known.

This clonotype was seen a handful of times. The rearrangement links TRBV4-1 to TRBJ2-7, with D possibly matching TRBD1 (6 bases). Germline V gene lookup returns CDR1 MGHRA and CDR2 YSYEKL. V was shortened by 1 base and J by 1 base, with 11 bases between the two germline ends. CDR3 length: 15 residues. DNA for the CDR3: TGCGCCAGCAGCCAAGGTCACAGGGCGTCCTACGAGCAGTACTTC. This gives the protein CASSQGHRASYEQYF.

This clonotype was observed a handful of times. This chain joins TRBV7-2 and TRBJ2-3; 8 positions agree with TRBD2. Germline V gives CDR1 SGHTA, CDR2 FQGNSA. Trimming at V came to 4 bases and at J to 4 bases, leaving 7 bases not matched to a gene. CDR3 length: 15 residues. The CDR3 protein is CASSWRLAGPDTQYF. Written as DNA, the CDR3 is TGTGCCAGCAGCTGGCGCCTAGCGGGCCCAGATACGCAGTATTTT.

This clonotype was seen a handful of times. This chain connects TRBV11-2 to TRBJ2-1; D is undetermined. The germline CDR1 and CDR2 sequences are SGHAT and FQNNGV. V lost 1 base and J 10 bases, leaving 5 bases between the germline ends. The CDR3 sequence is 11 residues long. In nucleotides, the CDR3 is TGTGCCAGCAGCTTAGCCGAGGAGCAGTTCTTC. Translated: CASSLAEEQFF.

The chain carries TRBV9 and TRBJ1-6, with no clear D. V shed 3 bases and J shed 0 bases, with 7 bases lying between them. Germline V CDR1 and CDR2: SGDLS, YYNGEE. The CDR3 totals 15 residues. CDR3 in amino acids: CASSGGDSYNSPLHF. CDR3 DNA: TGTGCCAGCAGCGGCGGAGACTCCTATAATTCACCCCTCCACTTT.

The chain combines TRBV29-1 with TRBJ1-1, with D possibly being TRBD1 (5 bases). Trimming left V 5 bases short and J 1 base short, with 17 bases between. From germline, CDR1 is SQVTM and CDR2 ANQGSEA. The CDR3 totals 15 residues. As DNA, the CDR3 is TGCAGCGTTCCGAGTCCCGGGACGGGGAACACTGAAGCTTTCTTT. Amino acids: CSVPSPGTGNTEAFF.

This clonotype was seen more than once but under ten times. The V call is TRBV3-1, the J call TRBJ2-3, with D tentatively TRBD1 (5 bases). The CDR3 totals 16 residues. V was cut by 2 bases and J by 2 bases, with 14 bases left in between. Germline loops: CDR1 LGHDT, CDR2 YNNKEL (reference sequence). The chain's CDR3 is CASSQPPGWSTDTQYF. As DNA, the CDR3 is TGTGCCAGCAGCCAACCGCCAGGGTGGTCCACAGATACGCAGTATTTT.

The rearrangement joins TRBV4-1 to TRBJ2-7; 10 bases map to TRBD2. This CDR3 is built from 16 residues. The V and J ends lost 1 base and 2 bases, in that order; junction bases with no gene match: 5. CDR1 is MGHRA, CDR2 YSYEKL, per germline. This chain's CDR3 is CASSQGASGGAYEQYF. The DNA of the CDR3 is TGCGCCAGCAGCCAAGGTGCTAGCGGGGGCGCCTACGAGCAGTACTTC.

In this sample, this clonotype turned up a few times. J is TRBJ2-1 and V is TRBV12-3 or TRBV12-4; TRBD2 aligns across 9 bases. The CDR3 has 13 amino acids. V was pared by 5 bases and J by 8 bases, with 4 bases of the junction left unmatched. As DNA, the CDR3 is TGTGCCAGCAGTCGTAGCGGGGGACATGAGCAGTTCTTC. This encodes CASSRSGGHEQFF.

The chain uses TRBV27 and TRBJ2-3; D possibly corresponds to TRBD1 (5 bases). The CDR3 runs to 16 residues. V was trimmed by 2 bases and J by 6 bases, leaving 18 bases between them. Germline V gene data show CDR1 as MNHEY and CDR2 as SMNVEV (reference sequence). The CDR3 DNA reads as TGTGCCAGCAGTTTAGCCCCCCCCCTAGGGGCCGATACGCAGTATTTT. It translates to CASSLAPPLGADTQYF.

V gene TRBV28 combines with J gene TRBJ2-3; TRBD1 agrees at 10 bases. This CDR3 has 16 amino acids. V gave up 5 bases and J gave up 6 bases; unmatched junction bases: 11. The germline V gene has CDR1 MDHEN and CDR2 SYDVKM. CDR3 DNA: TGTGCCAGCAGTCCCAGGGACAGGGGTTCCAGGGATACGCAGTATTTT. Its protein product is CASSPRDRGSRDTQYF.